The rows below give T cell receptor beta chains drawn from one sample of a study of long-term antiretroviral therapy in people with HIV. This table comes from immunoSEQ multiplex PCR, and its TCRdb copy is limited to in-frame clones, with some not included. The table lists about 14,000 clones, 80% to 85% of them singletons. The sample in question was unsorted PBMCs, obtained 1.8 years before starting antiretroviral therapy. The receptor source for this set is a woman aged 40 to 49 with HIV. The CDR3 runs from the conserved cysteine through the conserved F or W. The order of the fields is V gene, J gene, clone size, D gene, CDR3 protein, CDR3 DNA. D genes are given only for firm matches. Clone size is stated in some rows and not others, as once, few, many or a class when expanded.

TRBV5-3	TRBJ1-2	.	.	CARSLGLGYLYGYTF	TGTGCCAGAAGCTTGGGCCTAGGATACCTCTATGGCTACACCTTC
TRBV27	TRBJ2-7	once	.	CASSLNRESYEQYF	TGTGCCAGCAGTTTAAACAGGGAATCCTACGAGCAGTACTTC
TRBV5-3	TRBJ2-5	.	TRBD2	CARSRGLAGGPTSIETQYF	TGTGCCAGAAGCAGAGGACTAGCGGGAGGGCCAACCTCTATCGAGACCCAGTACTTC
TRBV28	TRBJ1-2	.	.	CASTRGDGYTF	TGTGCCAGCACGAGGGGGGACGGCTACACCTTC
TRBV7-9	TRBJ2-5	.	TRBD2	CASSLVTGGQETQYF	TGTGCCAGCAGCTTAGTTACGGGAGGGCAGGAGACCCAGTACTTC
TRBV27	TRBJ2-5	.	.	CASSLSVLKGSRETQYF	TGTGCCAGCAGTTTAAGCGTTTTAAAGGGATCGCGGGAGACCCAGTACTTC
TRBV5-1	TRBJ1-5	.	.	CASSPGVGNQPQHF	TGCGCCAGCAGCCCGGGCGTTGGCAATCAGCCCCAGCATTTT
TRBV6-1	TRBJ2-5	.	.	CASGGILQTLGETQYF	TGTGCCAGCGGTGGGATTCTGCAGACTTTAGGGGAGACCCAGTACTTC
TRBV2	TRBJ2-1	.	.	CASSEFLDNEQFF	TGTGCCAGCAGTGAATTTCTCGACAATGAGCAGTTCTTC
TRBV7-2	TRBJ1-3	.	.	CASSLVGAGNTIYF	TGTGCCAGCAGCTTAGTAGGGGCTGGAAACACCATATATTTT
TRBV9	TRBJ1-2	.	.	CASSVDSNYGYTF	TGTGCCAGCAGCGTAGACAGTAACTATGGCTACACCTTC
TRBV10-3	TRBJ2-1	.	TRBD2	CAISETSGNFDEQFF	TGTGCCATCAGTGAGACTAGCGGGAATTTCGATGAGCAGTTCTTC
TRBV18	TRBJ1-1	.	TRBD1	CASSPSTGINTEAFF	TGTGCCAGCTCACCATCGACAGGGATTAACACTGAAGCTTTCTTT